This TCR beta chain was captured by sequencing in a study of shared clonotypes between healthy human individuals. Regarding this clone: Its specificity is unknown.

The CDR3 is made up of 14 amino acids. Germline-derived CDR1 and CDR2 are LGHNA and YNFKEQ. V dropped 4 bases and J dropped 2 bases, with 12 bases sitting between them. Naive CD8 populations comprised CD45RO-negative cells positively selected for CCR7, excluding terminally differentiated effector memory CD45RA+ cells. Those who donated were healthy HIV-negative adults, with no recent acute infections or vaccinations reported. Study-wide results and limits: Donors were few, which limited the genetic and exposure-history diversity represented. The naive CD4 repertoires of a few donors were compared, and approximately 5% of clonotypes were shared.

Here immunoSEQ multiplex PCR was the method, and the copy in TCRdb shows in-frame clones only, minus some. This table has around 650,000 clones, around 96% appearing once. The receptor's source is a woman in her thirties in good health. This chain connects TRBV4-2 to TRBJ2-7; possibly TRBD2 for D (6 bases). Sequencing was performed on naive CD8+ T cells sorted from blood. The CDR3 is CASSLADLTYEQYF. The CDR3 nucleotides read TGTGCCAGCAGCCTAGCGGATTTAACCTACGAGCAGTACTTC.